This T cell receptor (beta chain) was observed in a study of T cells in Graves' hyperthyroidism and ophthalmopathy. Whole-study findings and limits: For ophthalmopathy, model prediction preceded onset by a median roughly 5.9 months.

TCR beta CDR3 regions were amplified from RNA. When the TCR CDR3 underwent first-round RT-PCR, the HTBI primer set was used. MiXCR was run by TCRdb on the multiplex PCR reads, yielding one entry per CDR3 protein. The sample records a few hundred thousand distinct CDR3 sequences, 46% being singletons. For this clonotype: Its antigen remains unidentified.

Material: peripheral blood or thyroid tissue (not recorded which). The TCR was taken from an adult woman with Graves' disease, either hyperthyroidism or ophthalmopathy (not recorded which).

Here the CDR3 reads CASSFLGLADTQYF. CDR3 sequence (DNA): TGTGCCAGCAGTTTCTTGGGTTTGGCAGATACGCAGTATTTT. The chain carries TRBV12-3 or TRBV12-4 and TRBJ2-3; D not resolved. The CDR3 consists of 14 residues. V was trimmed by 3 bases and J by 4 bases, leaving 11 bases between them.